Each of the 5 T cell receptor beta chains below was sequenced from the same sample in a study of blood T cells in healthy people across ages. Alongside a J-beta primer mix, a sample-barcoded 5' primer served in a second PCR lasting roughly 6 to 12 cycles. MiXCR, run by TCRdb on the 5' RACE reads, gives a single entry per CDR3 protein. The sample has 550,000 to 800,000 distinct CDR3 sequences, roughly 20% seen once. The material sequenced was blood. The origin of the receptors is a man between 65 and 80 years old in good health.

This clonotype was recorded only once. The chain joins TRBV12-3 or TRBV12-4 to TRBJ2-3; 11 bases are a match to TRBD1. This CDR3 region has 15 residues. Trimming removed 6 bases from V and 4 bases from J; junction bases left unmatched: 6. The CDR3, as DNA: TGTGCCAGCAGCCGTGGGACAGGGGGGCCAGATACGCAGTATTTT. Translation gives CASSRGTGGPDTQYF.

This clonotype was detected a few times. The chain has TRBV3-1 and TRBJ2-1, with D perhaps matching TRBD2 (5 bases). This CDR3 region has 12 residues. Trimming shortened V by 1 base and J by 13 bases, and 11 bases separated the two germline ends. Looked up from germline, CDR1 is LGHDT and CDR2 is YNNKEL (reference sequence). Written as DNA, the CDR3 is TGTGCCAGCAGCCAAGGAGGGAGAAACCAGTTCTTC. This gives the protein CASSQGGRNQFF.

This clonotype was counted at least ten times. This chain connects TRBV7-3 to TRBJ2-1; TRBD2 might be the D (6 bases). The V end was cut by 0 bases, the J end by 1 base, with 7 bases between. CDR1 is SGHTA, CDR2 FQGTGA, per germline. This CDR3 has 15 residues. Written as DNA, the CDR3 is TGTGCCAGCAGCTTAACCCGGGGGTCCTACAATGAGCAGTTCTTC. Translating it yields CASSLTRGSYNEQFF.

In this sample, this clonotype turned up a few times. The gene calls are TRBV27 and TRBJ2-1; D perhaps matches TRBD2 (5 bases). Germline CDR1 MNHEY, CDR2 SMNVEV (reference sequence). This CDR3 is built from 16 residues. The V gene lost 0 bases and the J gene lost 1 base, with 10 bases spanning the gap. The CDR3 bases are TGTGCCAGCAGTTTATCCTTACTAGGATCCTACAATGAGCAGTTCTTC. It translates to CASSLSLLGSYNEQFF.

J is TRBJ2-5 and V is TRBV18; 9 bases align to TRBD1. V shed 5 bases, J shed 2 bases, and the junction held 6 bases outside the gene matches. The germline V gene has CDR1 KGHSH and CDR2 LQKENI. The CDR3 has 15 residues. CDR3 sequence (DNA): TGTGCCAGCTCAGAACAGGGGGCCCTACAAGAGACCCAGTACTTC. This sequence encodes CASSEQGALQETQYF.